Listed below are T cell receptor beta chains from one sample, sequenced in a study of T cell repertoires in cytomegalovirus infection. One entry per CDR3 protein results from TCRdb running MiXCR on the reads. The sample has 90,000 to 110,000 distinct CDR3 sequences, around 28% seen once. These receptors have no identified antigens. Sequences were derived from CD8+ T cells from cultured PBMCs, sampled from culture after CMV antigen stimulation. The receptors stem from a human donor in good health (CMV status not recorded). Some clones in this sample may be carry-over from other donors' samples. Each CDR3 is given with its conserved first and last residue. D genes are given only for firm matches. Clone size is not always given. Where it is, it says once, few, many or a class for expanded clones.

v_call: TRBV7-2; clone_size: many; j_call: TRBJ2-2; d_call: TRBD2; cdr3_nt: TGTGCCAGCAGCCCCACCCGGGGACTAGCGGTGAACACCGGGGAGCTGTTTTTT; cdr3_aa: CASSPTRGLAVNTGELFF
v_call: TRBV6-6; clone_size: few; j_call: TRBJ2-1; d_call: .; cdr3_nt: TGTGCCAGCAGGGACTGGAACTACAATGAGCAGTTCTTC; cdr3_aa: CASRDWNYNEQFF
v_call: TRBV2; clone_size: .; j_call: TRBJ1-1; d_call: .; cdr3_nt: TGTGCCAGAGATAGAAGCAACATGAACACTGAAGCTTTCTTT; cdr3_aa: CARDRSNMNTEAFF
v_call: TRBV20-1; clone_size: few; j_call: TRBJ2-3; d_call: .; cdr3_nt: TGCAGTGCGAGAACCCTGAAGGGAAAAGGGTATTTT; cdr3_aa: CSARTLKGKGYF
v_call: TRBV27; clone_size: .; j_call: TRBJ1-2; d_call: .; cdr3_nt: TGTGCCAGCAGTTTATTCGAGGGCGGGATGAGAGGCTACACCTTC; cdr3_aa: CASSLFEGGMRGYTF
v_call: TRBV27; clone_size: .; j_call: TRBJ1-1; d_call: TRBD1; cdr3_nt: TGTGCCAGCAGTGCAGACAGGGGTGAAGCTTTCTTT; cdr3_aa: CASSADRGEAFF
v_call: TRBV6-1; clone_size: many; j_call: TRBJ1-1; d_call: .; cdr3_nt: TGTGCCAGCAGCTCCCAGGCGGCCTTGAACACTGAAGCTTTCTTT; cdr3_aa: CASSSQAALNTEAFF
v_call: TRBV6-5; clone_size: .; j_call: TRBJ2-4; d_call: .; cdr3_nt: TGTGCCAGCAGTTACGACGGGGGCGGAAACATTCAGTACTTC; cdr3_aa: CASSYDGGGNIQYF
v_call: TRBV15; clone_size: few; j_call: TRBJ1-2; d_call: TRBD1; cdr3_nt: TGTGCCACCAGCAGAGATTTACAGGGGGCTTATGGCTACACCTTC; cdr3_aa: CATSRDLQGAYGYTF
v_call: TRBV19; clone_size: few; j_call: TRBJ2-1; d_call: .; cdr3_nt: TGTGCCAGTAGTATAGACGGTAGCTCCTACAATGAGCAGTTCTTC; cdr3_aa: CASSIDGSSYNEQFF
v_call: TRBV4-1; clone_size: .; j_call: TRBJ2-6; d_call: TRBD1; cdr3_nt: TGCGCCAGCAGCGGGACAGATGGGGGGGCCAACGTCCTGACTTTC; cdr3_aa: CASSGTDGGANVLTF
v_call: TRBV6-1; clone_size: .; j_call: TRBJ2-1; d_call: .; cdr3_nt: TGTGCCAGCAGAGTGGGCTCCAGGAATGAGCAGTTCTTC; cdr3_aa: CASRVGSRNEQFF